Sequencing of this TCR beta chain was carried out in a study of vaccination and CD4 T cells after COVID-19. About the study: The study enrolled six male and four female convalescents, two of whom were Hispanic.

Once obtained from cultured CD4+ T cells, the DNA was sequenced using the Oncomine TCR Beta short-read assay. In this case, cultured CD4+ T cells provided the extracted genomic DNA. MiXCR, applied by TCRdb to the PCR reads, yields one record per CDR3 protein. Among about 5,600 distinct CDR3 sequences listed, around 47% were seen once. Treatment meaning: approximately 9-day PBMC culture with coronavirus spike peptide pools or control peptides (ViraFEST assay). Note on this clonotype: What it recognizes is unknown.

The CDR3 is made up of 16 amino acids. Germline lookup yields CDR1 SEHNR and CDR2 FQNEAQ (reference sequence). V dropped 1 base and J dropped 0; count of bases not matched to a gene: 5. The sequence came from a human donor who had recovered from COVID-19. The sequenced material came from CD4+ T cells from blood, cultured in vitro. V usage is TRBV7-9 and J usage is TRBJ1-2, with TRBD1 matching 7 bases. The CDR3 loop reads CASSLVGGQANYGYTF. The CDR3 DNA reads TGTGCCAGCAGCTTAGTAGGCGGACAGGCTAACTATGGCTACACCTTC.